This record covers a single TCR beta chain. Its binding antigen is unknown. No base quality information exists; no much larger clone differs at one position. Libraries came from the immunoSEQ multiplex PCR assay. For the multiplex PCR, a mixture combining 60 forward primers for TCR Vbeta segments and 13 reverse primers for TCR Jbeta segments was used. A multiplex PCR assay on genomic DNA amplified the CDR3 region of rearranged TCR beta genes. The Illumina HiSeq System was used to sequence the amplified TCR beta libraries as 87-base-pair reads. On the study's bioinformatics: In a later analysis, tens of millions of unique TCR beta chains were counted across the 690 or so repertoires, and approximately 11 million of these chains were shared by at least two donors. A nearest-neighbor algorithm error-corrected the raw reads and collapsed the reads into unique sequences, merging closely related sequences to remove PCR and sequencing errors. To assign V, D and J gene segments, CDR3 sequences were aligned to IMGT reference sequences. For a sequence to be retained, a match of at least six nucleotides to both a V gene segment and a J gene segment was required. A rearrangement was called productive if the CDR3 had no stop codons and remained in frame with V and J, and every other rearrangement was called non-productive. CDR3 was defined by IMGT convention, running from the second conserved V-encoded cysteine to the conserved J-encoded phenylalanine. In an earlier analysis of just under 600 of the donors, sequences lacking an unambiguous match to a single V gene segment were excluded. An earlier analysis of some 500 of the donors classified V segments as functional when productive rearrangements were above 56.7% and as segregating when the standard deviation between donors was above 5%. A statistical classification framework was developed to diagnose cytomegalovirus status using the catalog of TCR beta chain sequences. V and J gene assignment, in a later analysis, came from comparing TCR nucleotide sequences with IMGT/GENE-DB human TR gene sequences. A later analysis assigned CDR3 sequences and most-parsimonious VDJ recombination scenarios with the TCRdist pipeline. In a later analysis, every TCR beta chain was defined by the combination of its CDR3 amino acid sequence and its V-gene family, and reads without a unique V-gene family were dropped. As a way to deal with suspected cross-contamination and a sequencing artifact, a later analysis dropped over 550 nucleotide sequences that were highly shared and had low generation probability. In a later analysis, a clonal expansion index for each public chain was calculated from normalized within-repertoire ranks of inferred template counts. In a later analysis, generation probabilities were computed with a VDJ recombination model fitted to out-of-frame rearrangements, and the resulting probabilities were checked against IGoR. In a later analysis, hypergeometric tests were used to score TCR-TCR, TCR-HLA and TCR-CMV co-occurrence, with a repertoire-size bias correction applied to TCR pairs. False discovery rates were estimated in a later analysis by permuting HLA or CMV assignments 20 times. In a later analysis, co-occurring TCRs were grouped with DBSCAN, and TCRdist sequence similarity was added when clustering was performed within HLA-allele-positive subsets. Co-occurrence clustering excluded repertoires with fewer than 30,000 or more than 120,000 public chains, plus five with anomalous nucleotide sharing. The source is immuneACCESS, and TCRdb retained only in-frame sequences with V and J called. Part of the clones is not carried over; for the studies checked, unresolved V genes explain less than half of this, and the remainder is unexplained. That table is the source of V, J and clone size, and D and trimming were worked out from the DNA. A total of about 69,000 clones appear in this sample, under 85% of them only once. 11% of the sample is held by the ten biggest clonotypes.

The sample comes from a study of cytomegalovirus exposure and HLA in healthy donors (dated by TCRdb to about 2017). For the wider study: An earlier analysis of approximately 600 of the donors reported approximately 290 Gb of sequence data and about 100 million unique TCR beta sequences from about 179 million T cells. A later genetic analysis used genome-wide SNP genotypes for about 65% of the roughly 700 donors, treating that subset as a discovery cohort. An earlier analysis of roughly 580 of the donors used high-throughput TCR beta sequencing to judge whether each TCR beta V gene segment behaved as functional or pseudogenic. All discovery cohort repertoires had been generated on a single sequencing platform. Both class I and class II loci were covered by HLA typing, at four-digit resolution. To predict cytomegalovirus infection status, the study brought together high-throughput TCR immunosequencing, statistical association of individual TCRs with disease status, and machine learning. The number of typed donors differed by locus: roughly 620-640 for A, B, C, DRB1 and DQB1; about 520 for DQA1; some 590 for DPA1; and approximately 450 for DPB1. A later analysis re-analyzed previously published TCR beta repertoires from 650 to 800 donors and added high-resolution HLA genotyping to study TCR occurrence patterns. On average, around 240,000 unique TCR beta nucleotide sequences were sequenced per donor among about 400 genotyped donors of the cohort, with 15% to 20% of those sequences being non-productive. The study profiled the T cell repertoires of under 700 subjects by immunosequencing and related them to cytomegalovirus serostatus. Of the roughly 390 genotyped donors, 65% to 90% fell in the genetic ancestry cluster associated with self-reported Caucasian donors. In the later analysis, no new phenotypic data were used to find candidate immune exposures; instead, reliance was placed on TCR beta sequences and their occurrence across donors. Four or five DR-DQ haplotypes were handled as single units for association and clustering because linkage in the cohort was strong. A separate validation cohort of 100 to 150 different subjects was used in addition to the roughly 670-subject first cohort. Donor age, sex, ethnicity and CMV serostatus were compiled together with the repertoire data. Roughly 290 gigabases of sequencing data and 91 million or so unique TCR sequences made up an early release that covered several hundred HLA-typed donors. The study aimed to test whether cataloging public T cell receptors could reveal signatures of past pathogen exposure.

On the study overall, not on this receptor specifically: In both the original and validation cohorts, the classifier was reported to diagnose cytomegalovirus status with high specificity and sensitivity. In a later analysis, most CMV-associated TCR beta chains were found to appear HLA-restricted, with HLA associations seemingly driven largely by CMV exposure. In a later analysis, the rate of TCR association differed among HLA loci, with DRB1 alleles having the most associated TCRs and HLA-C alleles having the fewest. Compared with equally common non-associated chains, HLA-associated TCR beta chains in a later analysis were more clonally expanded and had lower generation probabilities. A group of highly shared sequence variants was considered likely to be a technical artifact of the sequencing pipeline. Three of the identified cytomegalovirus-associated TCR beta chains were confirmed in vitro to be specific for cytomegalovirus antigens. Roughly uniform sequencing depth across donors was assumed in presence/absence analyses, although this assumption may not hold. In a later analysis, several top co-occurrence clusters were reported to appear linked to parvovirus B19, influenza, CMV and Epstein-Barr virus. In the study, approximately 160 TCR beta chains were listed as associated with cytomegalovirus. According to the authors, the approach could potentially be generalized to other disease states and immunological phenotypes. Strong co-occurrence of HLA alleles, especially DR and DQ, made assigning TCR associations to individual alleles difficult. In a later genetic analysis, a missense DCLRE1C variant was associated with V-gene and J-gene trimming of TCR beta chains, and the association was replicated in an independent cohort. In an earlier analysis of about 540 of the donors, most TCR beta V segments were observed in productive rearrangements about 87% or about 30% of the time, broadly matching IMGT annotations. For the cohort, immune exposure information was limited to CMV serostatus. At a false discovery rate of 0.05, a later analysis linked around 15,000 TCR beta sequences to specific HLA alleles. A further reported finding was that TCR beta sequences accurately predicted the HLA-A and HLA-B alleles for most subjects in the first cohort. While some public TCRs were present in many individuals, most TCR sequences turned up only very rarely across donors. This cohort had only TCR beta chains sequenced, and the lack of alpha or paired-chain data limited which features could be detected. Compared with the roughly 670-donor mean, donors in an Asian-associated ancestry cluster had fewer N-insertions in productive TCRs, according to a later genetic analysis. Correlated functional status among segregating V segments might reflect linkage disequilibrium, but an unknown experimental factor could not be ruled out. Some IMGT-functional V segments, including TRBV6-2 and TRBV6-3, could not be distinguished by the 87-base-pair reads and were therefore excluded. Over 15 rarely observed V segments, including chromosome 9 orphons, were excluded from the earlier analysis of several hundred of the donors because counts were too low. Because HLA typing was unavailable for some donors at each locus, only the typed subset was used in association tests.

In total, fewer than 750 healthy bone marrow donors made up the cohort. At the time of sampling, all cohort members were nominally healthy, though unrecorded immune exposures were likely present. The donor was CMV seropositive and was included in the group of approximately 300 seropositive cohort members. A peripheral blood sample was provided by each donor, and peripheral blood mononuclear cells were used for TCR beta sequencing. The Qiagen DNeasy Blood Extraction Kit was used to extract genomic DNA from the blood cell samples. From a lookup of the germline V gene, CDR1 and CDR2 are WSHSY and SAAADI. The CDR3 sequence holds 14 residues, the cysteine and phenylalanine included. CDR3 DNA is the only sequence kept; it has 42 bases, read in frame from the first base. The germline V and J ends show losses of 7 bases and 5 bases respectively, and no gene match explains 8 bases of the junction.

This clonotype was obtained from a woman between 55 and 75 years old in good health and CMV-seropositive. Sequenced sample: PBMCs. Recombination connected TRBV10-2 to TRBJ1-1; TRBD1 aligns with 9 central bases. The sequence in DNA is TGCGCCAGCACTGGGAACAGGGGGCATACTGAAGCTTTCTTT. This yields the protein CASTGNRGHTEAFF.